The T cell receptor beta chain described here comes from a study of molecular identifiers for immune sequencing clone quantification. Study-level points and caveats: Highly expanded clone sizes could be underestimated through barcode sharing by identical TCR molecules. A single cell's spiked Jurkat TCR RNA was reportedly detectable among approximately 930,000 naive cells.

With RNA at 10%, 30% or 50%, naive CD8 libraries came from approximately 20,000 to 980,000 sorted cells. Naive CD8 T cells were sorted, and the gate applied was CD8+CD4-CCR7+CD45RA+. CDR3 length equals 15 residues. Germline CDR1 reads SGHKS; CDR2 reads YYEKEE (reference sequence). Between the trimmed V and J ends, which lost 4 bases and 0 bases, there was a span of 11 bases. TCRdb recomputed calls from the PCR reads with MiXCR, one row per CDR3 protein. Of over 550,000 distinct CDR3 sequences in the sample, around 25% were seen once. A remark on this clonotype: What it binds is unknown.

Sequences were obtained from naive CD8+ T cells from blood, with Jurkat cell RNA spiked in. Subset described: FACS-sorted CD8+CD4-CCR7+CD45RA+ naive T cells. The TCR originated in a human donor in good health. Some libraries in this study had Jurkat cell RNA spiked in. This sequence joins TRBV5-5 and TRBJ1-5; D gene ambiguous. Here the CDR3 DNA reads TGTGCCAGCAGCGAGGACGGCAATAGCAATCAGCCCCAGCATTTT. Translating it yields CASSEDGNSNQPQHF.